The 15 T cell receptor beta chains below were found in one sample sequenced in a study of regulatory T cells. Amplification used 52 TRBV primers and 13 TRBJ primers. The table came from immunoSEQ multiplex PCR; TCRdb's copy has only in-frame clones and leaves some out. The sample has approximately 2,000 clones; about 67% are singletons. The sample consisted of CD8+ T cells sorted from blood. The receptors stem from a person under 45 with CD3G deficiency.

This clone was observed a handful of times. The chain is built from TRBV28 and TRBJ2-7, with TRBD2 as a possible D gene (6 bases). CDR3 length: 16 residues. Germline CDR1 and CDR2: MDHEN and SYDVKM. V was cut by 5 bases and J by 2 bases, with 19 bases left in between. The CDR3 region is CASSTSGPGSAYEQYF. CDR3 DNA: TGTGCCAGCAGTACTTCTGGCCCCGGGAGCGCCTACGAGCAGTACTTC.

This chain joins TRBV19 and TRBJ2-3, with 7 bases aligning to TRBD2. Germline V gives CDR1 LNHDA, CDR2 SQIVND (reference sequence). This CDR3 has 15 residues. J gave up 2 bases and V 3 bases, and 5 bases lay outside the gene matches. CDR3 coding DNA: TGTGCCAGTAGTATCGGCGGGGGAGACACAGATACGCAGTATTTT. Protein sequence: CASSIGGGDTDTQYF. The full variable domain, completed using reference TRBV19 and TRBJ2-3, is DGGITQSPKYLFRKEGQNVTLSCEQNLNHDAMYWYRQDPGQGLRLIYYSQIVNDFQKGDIAEGYSVSREKKESFPLTVTSAQKNPTAFYLCASSIGGGDTDTQYFGPGTRLTVL.

This clone was counted only a few times. The chain carries TRBV19 and TRBJ1-2, with D perhaps matching TRBD1 (6 bases). CDR3 length: 14 residues. The V and J ends lost 1 base and 9 bases respectively, with 15 bases between them. The germline V gene encodes CDR1 LNHDA and CDR2 SQIVND (reference sequence). The CDR3 region has the DNA TGTGCCAGTAGTATAGGGACAGCGTCTTGGAGCTACACCTTC. It translates to CASSIGTASWSYTF. Full variable domain (outside the CDR3, taken from reference TRBV19 and TRBJ1-2): DGGITQSPKYLFRKEGQNVTLSCEQNLNHDAMYWYRQDPGQGLRLIYYSQIVNDFQKGDIAEGYSVSREKKESFPLTVTSAQKNPTAFYLCASSIGTASWSYTFGSGTRLTVV.

By share, this clone ranks as large. The chain is built from TRBV19 and TRBJ2-1; 8 nucleotides agree with TRBD2. The junction had 6 bases not matched to a gene; V was cut back by 5 bases and J by 9 bases. Germline lookup yields CDR1 LNHDA and CDR2 SQIVND (reference sequence). The CDR3 has 13 amino acids. CDR3: CASSERLASEQFF. In DNA form, the CDR3 reads TGTGCCAGTAGTGAAAGACTAGCGAGTGAGCAGTTCTTC.

This chain joins TRBV28 and TRBJ2-7; D uncertain. Trimming stripped 6 bases from V and 0 bases from J, with 9 bases between. Germline loops: CDR1 MDHEN, CDR2 SYDVKM. The CDR3 runs 13 residues. Here the CDR3 reads CASRSTSSYEQYF. CDR3 nucleotide sequence: TGTGCCAGCAGGTCAACGAGCTCCTACGAGCAGTACTTC. Variable domain in full (rest from reference TRBV28 and TRBJ2-7): DVKVTQSSRYLVKRTGEKVFLECVQDMDHENMFWYRQDPGLGLRLIYFSYDVKMKEKGDIPEGYSVSREKKERFSLILESASTNQTSMYLCASRSTSSYEQYFGPGTRLTVT.

The rearrangement uses TRBV5-1 and TRBJ2-7; TRBD2 is a possible D gene (5 bases). This CDR3 comprises 13 residues. Trimming took off 4 bases at V and 3 bases at J, with 11 bases between the two ends. Germline loops: CDR1 SGHRS, CDR2 YFSETQ. The DNA of the CDR3 is TGCGCCAGCAGCCGGGGAGAATACTACGAGCAGTACTTC. It encodes CASSRGEYYEQYF.

This chain links TRBV11-1 with TRBJ2-1, with 8 bases that match TRBD2. CDR3 size: 14 residues. Trimming removed 2 bases from V and 7 bases from J; junction bases left unmatched: 4. CDR1 and CDR2 (germline): SGHAT, FQDESV (reference sequence). CDR3 coding DNA: TGTGCCAGCAGCTTAAACGGGGGGGCGAATGAGCAGTTCTTC. It yields the protein CASSLNGGANEQFF.

The gene calls are TRBV5-1 and TRBJ2-1; perhaps TRBD2 as D (5 bases). There are 14 residues in the CDR3. V was trimmed by 1 base and J by 7 bases, leaving 12 bases between them. CDR1 is SGHRS and CDR2 is YFSETQ in the germline V gene. For the CDR3, the DNA is TGCGCCAGCAGCTTGTTGGCTAGCTCGAATGAGCAGTTCTTC. Translated, it gives CASSLLASSNEQFF.

The rearrangement joins TRBV28 to TRBJ2-2, with 7 positions matching TRBD1. CDR1 and CDR2 from the germline V gene are MDHEN and SYDVKM. J gave up 6 bases and V 1 base, and 2 bases lay outside the gene matches. The CDR3 covers 14 residues. The CDR3 protein is CASSLLGTAGELFF. For the CDR3, the DNA is TGTGCCAGCAGTTTATTGGGGACAGCCGGGGAGCTGTTTTTT.

This clone was recorded only once. The chain recombines TRBV6-6 with TRBJ1-1, with a possible D match to TRBD1 (6 bases). CDR3 size: 12 residues. The V end was cut by 6 bases, the J end by 9 bases, with 14 bases between. Germline V CDR1 and CDR2: MNHNY, SVGAGI (reference sequence). The CDR3 reads CASRGGGTQAFF. CDR3 DNA sequence: TGTGCCAGCAGAGGGGGGGGGACACAAGCTTTCTTT.

The chain combines TRBV19 with TRBJ1-2; D is ambiguous. Germline CDR1 reads LNHDA; CDR2 reads SQIVND (reference sequence). The CDR3 runs 13 residues. Trimming left V 5 bases short and J 10 bases short, with 17 bases between. CDR3 amino acids: CASSGGPPGDYTF. The CDR3 DNA follows: TGTGCCAGTAGTGGCGGACCGCCGGGAGACTACACCTTC.

The chain couples TRBV7-8 to TRBJ1-1, with D unresolved. Trimming pared 1 base from V and 5 bases from J, leaving 11 bases between. Germline CDR1 is SGHVS and CDR2 is FQNEAQ. This CDR3 region has 14 residues. DNA of the CDR3: TGTGCCAGCAGCTTAGGGGTTGGTCGGACTGAAGCTTTCTTT. Its protein product is CASSLGVGRTEAFF.

The chain recombines TRBV7-9 with TRBJ2-1; D may be TRBD1 or TRBD2 (7 bases each). Germline CDR1 reads SEHNR; CDR2 reads FQNEAQ (reference sequence). Trimming shortened V by 5 bases and J by 6 bases, and 17 bases separated the two germline ends. The CDR3 covers 15 residues. In nucleotides, the CDR3 is TGTGCCAGCAGCGAGACAGGGTCGGGGGGCAATGAGCAGTTCTTC. It codes for CASSETGSGGNEQFF.

The sample holds a few counts of this clone. The chain carries TRBV13 and TRBJ2-1; 7 positions match TRBD2. V shed 0 bases and J 4 bases; nucleotides not matched to a gene: 9. The CDR3 contains 17 residues. In germline, CDR1 is PRHDT, CDR2 FYEKMQ (reference sequence). Here the CDR3 reads CASSLGRGGRGYNEQFF. The CDR3 DNA reads as TGTGCCAGCAGCTTAGGCCGGGGCGGGAGAGGATACAATGAGCAGTTCTTC.

This clone has more than one count but fewer than ten. This chain joins TRBV28 and TRBJ2-6; D might be TRBD1 or TRBD2, each matching 6 bases. The CDR3 is 17 amino acids. Between the trimmed V and J ends, which lost 5 bases and 0 bases, there was a span of 14 bases. Germline V gene lookup returns CDR1 MDHEN and CDR2 SYDVKM. Written as DNA, the CDR3 is TGTGCCAGCAGTAAGGGGGGAGGATACTCTGGGGCCAACGTCCTGACTTTC. The encoded protein is CASSKGGGYSGANVLTF.